This paragraph reports one TCR beta chain. Its antigen remains unknown. Blood CD8+ and CD4+ T cells underwent high-throughput TCR beta sequencing. Negative magnetic isolation gave CD8+ and CD4+ cells; FACS enriched CD8+ TEMRA. The sample comes from a study of CD8 T cells in Susac syndrome. The CDR3 runs 18 residues. Germline CDR1 is MNHEY and CDR2 is SVGEGT. The V and J ends lost 2 bases and 4 bases, in that order; junction bases with no gene match: 14. RNA was extracted with the RNeasy kit, and a quantity of roughly 0.5 to 1 ug was reverse transcribed using random hexamers. immunoSEQ multiplex PCR amplified TCR beta CDR3 across 54 Vbeta, 13 Jbeta. From the immunoSEQ multiplex PCR reads, TCRdb called clonotypes with MiXCR, one entry per CDR3 protein. Here the sample spans around 80,000 distinct CDR3 sequences, 95% to 97% being singletons. Study findings and constraints: Acknowledgment was made by the study that its TCR sequencing and HLA analysis involved a relatively small number of individuals.

The chain links TRBV6-2 or TRBV6-3 to TRBJ2-1; 7 bases map to TRBD1. The sequencing input was CD8+ T cells from PBMCs. This TCR derives from a human donor with Susac syndrome. For the CDR3, the DNA is TGTGCCAGCAGTTACAGCCACACCGGGACAGTGGAGTACAATGAGCAGTTCTTC. Translated, it gives CASSYSHTGTVEYNEQFF.